These T cell receptor beta chains were read from a single sample in a study of control samples from healthy donors and cancer patients. Measured with immunoSEQ multiplex PCR; TCRdb has only the in-frame clones, and not every one. The table includes some 20,000 clones, 88% detected once. The sample taken for sequencing was PBMCs. These receptors originate from a woman in her fifties or sixties with head and neck cancer. Both conserved end residues are part of each CDR3. The D gene is left open where the match is weak. Some rows mark clone size as missing; the rest say once, few, many or name a class of expanded clone.

cdr3_aa: CASSPQTGTGNEQYF
cdr3_nt: TGTGCCAGCAGCCCGCAAACCGGGACAGGGAACGAGCAGTACTTC
v_call: TRBV7-2
cdr3_length: 15
d_call: TRBD1
clone_size: .
j_call: TRBJ2-7

cdr3_aa: CASSLSGTSASEQFF
cdr3_nt: TGTGCCAGCAGCTTATCGGGGACTAGCGCTAGTGAGCAGTTCTTC
v_call: TRBV7-3
cdr3_length: 15
d_call: TRBD2
clone_size: .
j_call: TRBJ2-1

cdr3_aa: CAWNLAAEAFF
cdr3_nt: TGTGCCTGGAATTTGGCAGCAGAAGCTTTCTTT
v_call: TRBV30
cdr3_length: 11
d_call: .
clone_size: .
j_call: TRBJ1-1

cdr3_aa: CASSLGQGGSGNTIYF
cdr3_nt: TGTGCCAGCAGTTTAGGGCAGGGCGGCTCTGGAAACACCATATATTTT
v_call: TRBV28
cdr3_length: 16
d_call: .
clone_size: once
j_call: TRBJ1-3

cdr3_aa: CASSHRGLSSYEQYF
cdr3_nt: TGTGCCAGCAGTCACAGGGGCCTGAGCTCCTACGAGCAGTACTTC
v_call: TRBV27
cdr3_length: 15
d_call: TRBD1
clone_size: .
j_call: TRBJ2-7

cdr3_aa: CASSLQGTALAKNIQYF
cdr3_nt: TGTGCCAGTAGTCTCCAAGGGACAGCTCTAGCCAAAAACATTCAGTACTTC
v_call: TRBV19
cdr3_length: 17
d_call: TRBD1
clone_size: .
j_call: TRBJ2-4

cdr3_aa: CASSLGGQVNTGELFF
cdr3_nt: TGTGCCAGCAGCTTGGGGGGGCAGGTGAACACCGGGGAGCTGTTTTTT
v_call: TRBV5-4
cdr3_length: 16
d_call: .
clone_size: .
j_call: TRBJ2-2

cdr3_aa: CASSSGGQRRIKMTEAFF
cdr3_nt: TGTGCCAGCAGCTCTGGGGGGCAGCGCCGGATTAAGATGACTGAAGCTTTCTTT
v_call: TRBV5-4
cdr3_length: 18
d_call: .
clone_size: .
j_call: TRBJ1-1

cdr3_aa: CASSQLGSYNEQFF
cdr3_nt: TGTGCCAGCAGCCAACTGGGGTCCTACAATGAGCAGTTCTTC
v_call: TRBV3-1/TRBV3-2
cdr3_length: 14
d_call: .
clone_size: .
j_call: TRBJ2-1

cdr3_aa: CASSPGGIQETQYF
cdr3_nt: TGTGCCAGCAGCCCGGGGGGCATCCAAGAGACCCAGTACTTC
v_call: TRBV5-4
cdr3_length: 14
d_call: .
clone_size: .
j_call: TRBJ2-5

cdr3_aa: CASSHQPDNEQFF
cdr3_nt: TGCGCCAGCAGCCACCAGCCGGACAATGAGCAGTTCTTC
v_call: TRBV4-1
cdr3_length: 13
d_call: .
clone_size: .
j_call: TRBJ2-1

cdr3_aa: CAWSKGGGNQPQHF
cdr3_nt: TGTGCCTGGAGTAAAGGGGGAGGCAATCAGCCCCAGCATTTT
v_call: TRBV30
cdr3_length: 14
d_call: .
clone_size: .
j_call: TRBJ1-5

cdr3_aa: CASSPGLVIGNTIYF
cdr3_nt: TGTGCCAGCTCACCGGGACTGGTCATCGGAAACACCATATATTTT
v_call: TRBV18
cdr3_length: 15
d_call: .
clone_size: .
j_call: TRBJ1-3

cdr3_aa: CASSLSYGSNEKLFF
cdr3_nt: TGCGCCAGCAGCTTGAGTTATGGGTCTAATGAAAAACTGTTTTTT
v_call: TRBV5-1
cdr3_length: 15
d_call: .
clone_size: .
j_call: TRBJ1-4

cdr3_aa: CASSLGSANEKLFF
cdr3_nt: TGTGCCAGCAGTCTAGGGTCCGCGAATGAAAAACTGTTTTTT
v_call: TRBV11-2
cdr3_length: 14
d_call: .
clone_size: .
j_call: TRBJ1-4

cdr3_aa: CASSLGTQGFQPQHF
cdr3_nt: TGTGCCAGCAGCTTAGGGACACAGGGATTTCAGCCCCAGCATTTT
v_call: TRBV7-9
cdr3_length: 15
d_call: .
clone_size: .
j_call: TRBJ1-5

cdr3_aa: CASSWNDLRNSYEQYF
cdr3_nt: TGTGCCAGCAGCTGGAACGATTTGCGGAACTCCTACGAGCAGTACTTC
v_call: TRBV11-2
cdr3_length: 16
d_call: .
clone_size: .
j_call: TRBJ2-7

cdr3_aa: CAWSVGGETQYF
cdr3_nt: TGTGCCTGGAGTGTAGGTGGGGAGACCCAGTACTTC
v_call: TRBV30
cdr3_length: 12
d_call: .
clone_size: .
j_call: TRBJ2-5

cdr3_aa: CASSIGTGRDEQYF
cdr3_nt: TGTGCCAGCAGCATAGGGACAGGGCGAGACGAGCAGTACTTC
v_call: TRBV7-9
cdr3_length: 14
d_call: TRBD1
clone_size: .
j_call: TRBJ2-7

cdr3_aa: CASSVEGASTDTQYF
cdr3_nt: TGTGCCAGCAGCGTAGAGGGGGCGAGCACAGATACGCAGTATTTT
v_call: TRBV9
cdr3_length: 15
d_call: TRBD1
clone_size: .
j_call: TRBJ2-3

cdr3_aa: CASSWGQGNTEAFF
cdr3_nt: TGCGCCAGCAGCTGGGGACAGGGCAACACTGAAGCTTTCTTT
v_call: TRBV5-1
cdr3_length: 14
d_call: TRBD1
clone_size: .
j_call: TRBJ1-1

cdr3_aa: CASSPESYEQYF
cdr3_nt: TGTGCCAGCTCCCCTGAATCCTACGAGCAGTACTTC
v_call: TRBV18
cdr3_length: 12
d_call: .
clone_size: .
j_call: TRBJ2-7

cdr3_aa: CASSRRQRDRGYNSPLHF
cdr3_nt: TGTGCCAGCAGTCGGCGGCAACGGGACAGGGGTTATAATTCACCCCTCCACTTT
v_call: TRBV6-6
cdr3_length: 18
d_call: TRBD1
clone_size: .
j_call: TRBJ1-6

cdr3_aa: CASGNNQPQHF
cdr3_nt: TGTGCCAGCGGCAACAATCAGCCCCAGCATTTT
v_call: TRBV6-5
cdr3_length: 11
d_call: .
clone_size: .
j_call: TRBJ1-5

cdr3_aa: CASSLRMGNTEAFF
cdr3_nt: TGTGCCAGCAGCTTGCGGATGGGGAACACTGAAGCTTTCTTT
v_call: TRBV5-6
cdr3_length: 14
d_call: .
clone_size: .
j_call: TRBJ1-1

cdr3_aa: CASSSSGGSYNEQFF
cdr3_nt: TGTGCCAGCAGCTCGAGCGGAGGGTCCTACAATGAGCAGTTCTTC
v_call: TRBV7-6
cdr3_length: 15
d_call: .
clone_size: .
j_call: TRBJ2-1

cdr3_aa: CASSESGNEQFF
cdr3_nt: TGTGCCAGCAGCGAAAGCGGCAATGAGCAGTTCTTC
v_call: TRBV9
cdr3_length: 12
d_call: .
clone_size: .
j_call: TRBJ2-1

cdr3_aa: CATSRDGLGGVRKFF
cdr3_nt: TGTGCCACCAGCAGAGATGGACTAGGAGGAGTCAGGAAGTTCTTC
v_call: TRBV15
cdr3_length: 15
d_call: TRBD2
clone_size: .
j_call: TRBJ2-1

cdr3_aa: CASRGQGDGEQFF
cdr3_nt: TGTGCCAGTAGGGGCCAGGGGGATGGGGAGCAGTTCTTC
v_call: TRBV19
cdr3_length: 13
d_call: TRBD1
clone_size: .
j_call: TRBJ2-1

cdr3_aa: CASSSQGGNQPQHF
cdr3_nt: TGTGCCAGCAGTTCACAGGGGGGAAATCAGCCCCAGCATTTT
v_call: TRBV6-6
cdr3_length: 14
d_call: TRBD1
clone_size: .
j_call: TRBJ1-5

cdr3_aa: CASSLDLSSTDTQYF
cdr3_nt: TGCGCCAGCAGCTTGGATCTATCTAGCACAGATACGCAGTATTTT
v_call: TRBV5-1
cdr3_length: 15
d_call: .
clone_size: .
j_call: TRBJ2-3

cdr3_aa: CSGTGGSTDTQYF
cdr3_nt: TGCAGCGGAACAGGGGGAAGCACAGATACGCAGTATTTT
v_call: TRBV29-1
cdr3_length: 13
d_call: TRBD1
clone_size: .
j_call: TRBJ2-3

cdr3_aa: CASSLEQGNQPQHF
cdr3_nt: TGTGCCAGCAGCTTGGAGCAGGGCAATCAGCCCCAGCATTTT
v_call: TRBV5-5
cdr3_length: 14
d_call: .
clone_size: .
j_call: TRBJ1-5

cdr3_aa: CASSQVRLAYNEQFF
cdr3_nt: TGTGCCAGCAGCCAGGTTCGGCTAGCTTACAATGAGCAGTTCTTC
v_call: TRBV7-8
cdr3_length: 15
d_call: .
clone_size: .
j_call: TRBJ2-1

cdr3_aa: CASSQPQGPRQFF
cdr3_nt: TGTGCCAGCTCACAGCCCCAGGGGCCACGGCAGTTCTTC
v_call: TRBV18
cdr3_length: 13
d_call: .
clone_size: .
j_call: TRBJ2-1

cdr3_aa: CASSLEQNYGYTF
cdr3_nt: TGTGCCAGCAGCTTGGAGCAAAACTATGGCTACACCTTC
v_call: TRBV5-6
cdr3_length: 13
d_call: .
clone_size: .
j_call: TRBJ1-2

cdr3_aa: CASSQGRQTNTIYF
cdr3_nt: TGTGCCAGCAGCCAAGGACGACAGACAAACACCATATATTTT
v_call: TRBV3-1/TRBV3-2
cdr3_length: 14
d_call: .
clone_size: .
j_call: TRBJ1-3

cdr3_aa: CASSLGLQGKGAYEQYF
cdr3_nt: TGCGCCAGCAGCTTGGGATTACAGGGGAAGGGGGCCTACGAGCAGTACTTC
v_call: TRBV5-1
cdr3_length: 17
d_call: TRBD1
clone_size: .
j_call: TRBJ2-7

cdr3_aa: CASSWGGQGAETQYF
cdr3_nt: TGTGCCAGCAGTTGGGGGGGACAGGGGGCAGAGACCCAGTACTTC
v_call: TRBV6-5
cdr3_length: 15
d_call: TRBD1
clone_size: .
j_call: TRBJ2-5

cdr3_aa: CASSRGTGDQPQHF
cdr3_nt: TGTGCCAGTAGTAGGGGAACGGGGGATCAGCCCCAGCATTTT
v_call: TRBV19
cdr3_length: 14
d_call: .
clone_size: .
j_call: TRBJ1-5

cdr3_aa: CASSDRDYEQYF
cdr3_nt: TGTGCCAGTAGCGACAGGGACTACGAGCAGTACTTC
v_call: TRBV19
cdr3_length: 12
d_call: TRBD1
clone_size: .
j_call: TRBJ2-7

cdr3_aa: CASSPGWSYQPQHF
cdr3_nt: TGTGCCAGCAGTCCGGGGTGGAGCTATCAGCCCCAGCATTTT
v_call: TRBV27
cdr3_length: 14
d_call: .
clone_size: once
j_call: TRBJ1-5

cdr3_aa: CASSTHSGKNYEQYF
cdr3_nt: TGTGCCAGCAGCACCCATAGCGGAAAAAACTACGAGCAGTACTTC
v_call: TRBV9
cdr3_length: 15
d_call: .
clone_size: .
j_call: TRBJ2-7

cdr3_aa: CASSDSQRGQQFF
cdr3_nt: TGTGCCAGCAGTGACTCCCAGCGGGGACAGCAGTTCTTC
v_call: TRBV6-4
cdr3_length: 13
d_call: TRBD2
clone_size: few
j_call: TRBJ2-1

cdr3_aa: CASARGAGGGYNEQFF
cdr3_nt: TGCGCCAGCGCCCGGGGAGCGGGAGGGGGCTACAATGAGCAGTTCTTC
v_call: TRBV5-1
cdr3_length: 16
d_call: TRBD2
clone_size: .
j_call: TRBJ2-1

cdr3_aa: CASSFMDKYNEQFF
cdr3_nt: TGTGCCAGCAGTTTTATGGACAAGTACAATGAGCAGTTCTTC
v_call: TRBV28
cdr3_length: 14
d_call: .
clone_size: once
j_call: TRBJ2-1

cdr3_aa: CASSAYSYEQYF
cdr3_nt: TGTGCCAGCAGCGCGTACTCCTACGAGCAGTACTTC
v_call: TRBV5-4
cdr3_length: 12
d_call: .
clone_size: .
j_call: TRBJ2-7